In its sample, the clone carrying this T cell receptor beta chain was seen many times. Its target is unknown. V was pared by 7 bases and J by 3 bases, with 19 bases between. Per the germline V gene, CDR1 is MNHNS and CDR2 is SASEGT. This CDR3 is built from 15 residues. This entry is derived from a study of T cells in Graves' hyperthyroidism and ophthalmopathy. Whole-study findings and limits: Stable hyperthyroidism was separated from ophthalmopathy by a model based on 13 V-J features.

If no ophthalmopathy progression occurred within 18 months, Graves' hyperthyroidism was stable. Patients with uncontrolled infections, other autoimmune diseases, pregnancy or lactation were excluded. The source of the PBMCs was 9.5 to 10 ml of fresh peripheral blood. Using RNA transcripts as the source, TCR beta CDR3 regions were amplified. During a first-round RT-PCR of the TCR CDR3, the HTBI primer set was used. TCRdb redid the calling of the multiplex PCR reads with MiXCR, one entry per CDR3 protein. There are roughly 300,000 distinct CDR3 sequences in the sample; roughly 23% occur only once, and around half lies in the top ten.

This TCR was recovered from a woman aged 45 to 65 with Graves' hyperthyroidism. Sequencing was done on a sample of blood. The chain uses TRBV6-1 and TRBJ2-7; perhaps TRBD1 as D (5 bases). CDR3 protein: CASTGPTGPYYEQYF. The CDR3 DNA reads as TGTGCCAGCACAGGGCCCACGGGCCCATACTACGAGCAGTACTTC.